The present T cell receptor (beta chain) was sequenced within a study of identical twins. The authors used template switching to add a universal primer site and gave cDNA unique molecular identifiers. MiXCR, applied by TCRdb to the 5' RACE reads, yields one record per CDR3 protein. The sample lists about 890,000 distinct CDR3 sequences; around 12% were seen once. This CDR3 has 14 residues. V lost 1 base and J lost 4; bases outside the gene matches: 2. Germline V CDR1 and CDR2: LGHNA, YNFKEQ. This clonotype was detected many times. Its antigen is still unknown. Notes on the study in general: The authors noted that invariant MAIT and iNKT cells could partly confound zero-insertion analyses. With beta out-of-frame sequences, excess sharing by twins was weaker. Findings depended on cross-sectional statistics rather than tracking the same donors.

These data were also filed under a second study, of yellow fever vaccine responses in identical twins.

Sequencing was done on a sample of PBMCs. J is TRBJ2-3 and V is TRBV4-2, with 7 bases that match TRBD2. The clonotype originates from a woman aged 18-35 years in good health. The CDR3 coding sequence is TGTGCCAGCAGCCAAGGGGACTACCCAGATACGCAGTATTTT. Translating it yields CASSQGDYPDTQYF.